The clone carrying this T cell receptor beta chain was detected only once. What it binds is unknown. This sample is part of a study of cytomegalovirus exposure and HLA in healthy donors. Study outcomes and limitations: A later analysis linked a missense DCLRE1C variant to TCR beta V- and J-gene trimming.

The germline gives CDR1 LNHDA, CDR2 SQIVND (reference sequence). The CDR3 is made up of 14 amino acids. The germline V and J ends were trimmed by 2 bases and 2 bases, with 9 bases remaining between them. Vbeta (60) and Jbeta (13) primers were used in the PCR. Using immunoSEQ multiplex PCR, the repertoire was profiled, and TCRdb retains in-frame clones only, with some absent. This repertoire shows 100,000 to 150,000 clones, roughly 80% found once; its top ten account for about 1.8%. The V gene is TRBV19, the J gene TRBJ1-1, with a possible D match to TRBD1 (5 bases). Input material: PBMCs. This TCR was sampled from a man in his late teens or twenties in good health and CMV-seronegative. CDR3 sequence reads: CASSILGGNTEAFF. The CDR3 DNA sequence: TGTGCCAGTAGTATATTGGGGGGAAACACTGAAGCTTTCTTT.